A single sample is the source of the 31 T cell receptor beta chains below, sequenced in a study of blood T cell repertoires in COVID-19. Using immunoSEQ multiplex PCR, the repertoire was profiled, and TCRdb retains in-frame clones only, with some absent. The data show some 150,000 clones, with roughly three quarters seen just once and around 5.5% held by the top ten. Sequenced: PBMCs or T cells enriched from blood (not recorded which). These receptors were collected from a woman between 50 and 59 years old who had recovered from COVID-19.

This clone was seen a single time. J is TRBJ1-5 and V is TRBV5-1; 9 bases line up with TRBD1. Trimming took 3 bases from V and 7 from J; bases not matched to a gene: 8. The CDR3 loop spans 15 amino acids. Per germline, CDR1 SGHRS and CDR2 YFSETQ. This CDR3 reads CASSWGQGRDQPQHF. CDR3 in DNA: TGCGCCAGCAGCTGGGGACAGGGAAGGGACCAGCCCCAGCATTTT.

This chain uses TRBV4-1 with TRBJ2-2; 8 bases line up with TRBD2. This CDR3 has 19 residues. Germline CDR1 MGHRA, CDR2 YSYEKL. V gave up 0 bases and J gave up 6 bases; unmatched junction bases: 15. Here the CDR3 reads CASSQDLFGLAKRAGELFF. The CDR3 nucleotides read TGCGCCAGCAGCCAAGACCTTTTCGGACTAGCCAAACGGGCCGGGGAGCTGTTTTTT.

The rearrangement links TRBV28 to TRBJ2-3, with a tentative D call TRBD1 (5 bases). The CDR3 has 11 residues. Trimming cost V 3 bases and J 11 bases, with 9 bases left between them. CDR1 is MDHEN, CDR2 SYDVKM, per germline. In DNA form, the CDR3 reads TGTGCCAGCAGTTTGGGGCCCTTGCAGTATTTT. Amino acids: CASSLGPLQYF.

This clone was seen only a few times. The chain combines TRBV28 with TRBJ2-2, with 7 positions matching TRBD1. Germline V lookup: CDR1 MDHEN, CDR2 SYDVKM. The CDR3 has 15 amino acids. V lost 1 base and J lost 7; bases outside the gene matches: 6. CDR3 in amino acids: CASSLFGTANGELFF. In nucleotides, the CDR3 is TGTGCCAGCAGTTTATTCGGGACAGCAAACGGGGAGCTGTTTTTT.

V is TRBV4-2 and J is TRBJ2-1; TRBD1 agrees at 8 bases. Germline values: CDR1 LGHNA, CDR2 YNFKEQ. This CDR3 contains 16 residues. V lost 7 bases to trimming and J lost 0 bases; unmatched junction nucleotides: 8. The CDR3 loop reads CASKDDRGSSYNEQFF. Written as DNA, the CDR3 is TGTGCCAGCAAAGATGACAGGGGCAGCTCCTACAATGAGCAGTTCTTC.

V is TRBV7-2 and J is TRBJ2-7, with 7 bases matching TRBD1. With 5 bases clipped from V and 5 bases from J, the junction kept 6 bases outside the gene matches. The germline V gene has CDR1 SGHTA and CDR2 FQGNSA. This CDR3 has 13 amino acids. CDR3 DNA: TGTGCCAGCAGCCCACAGGGGTTTGACGAGCAGTACTTC. It yields the protein CASSPQGFDEQYF.

V and J are TRBV3-1 (or the pseudogene TRBV3-2) and TRBJ2-2; TRBD2 matches at 8 bases. Germline CDR1 LGHDT, CDR2 YNNKEL (reference sequence). There are 15 residues in the CDR3. V lost 4 bases to trimming and J lost 4 bases; unmatched junction nucleotides: 5. The CDR3 sequence: CASSPGTSGTGELFF. CDR3 nucleotides: TGTGCCAGCAGCCCCGGGACTAGTGGCACCGGGGAGCTGTTTTTT.

This rearrangement joins TRBV3-1 (or the pseudogene TRBV3-2) to TRBJ1-2; no definite D call. Germline V gene data show CDR1 as LGHDT and CDR2 as YNNKEL (reference sequence). V was trimmed by 5 bases and J by 4 bases, leaving 20 bases between them. The CDR3 has 16 amino acids. The CDR3 DNA is TGTGCCAGCAGCGGCACTGGAACGGGGATCGGCTATGGCTACACCTTC. This gives the protein CASSGTGTGIGYGYTF.

This chain connects TRBV30 to TRBJ1-2; D is ambiguous. In germline, CDR1 is GTSNPN, CDR2 SVGIG (reference sequence). Trimming took 5 bases from V and 0 from J, leaving 10 bases between them. The CDR3 spans 13 residues. CDR3 loop: CAWCRSSNYGYTF. In DNA, the CDR3 is TGTGCCTGGTGCAGATCTTCTAACTATGGCTACACCTTC.

V usage is TRBV29-1 and J usage is TRBJ1-1; tentative D call: TRBD1 (6 bases). The ends were cut back, 5 bases at V and 1 base at J, with 11 bases in the middle. The CDR3 extends over 13 amino acids. Germline CDR1 is SQVTM and CDR2 is ANQGSEA. The DNA for the CDR3 is TGCAGCGTTCAGGGGCCCAAGAACACTGAAGCTTTCTTT. Its protein is CSVQGPKNTEAFF.

The chain is built from TRBV5-1 and TRBJ2-7; TRBD1 matches at 9 bases. Trimming at V came to 4 bases and at J to 2 bases, leaving 10 bases not matched to a gene. This CDR3 contains 16 residues. Germline-derived CDR1 and CDR2 are SGHRS and YFSETQ. CDR3 in amino acids: CASSGGPGQGAYEQYF. The CDR3 nucleotides are TGCGCCAGCAGCGGGGGACCGGGACAGGGCGCCTACGAGCAGTACTTC.

CDR3 loop: CASSLAGLTNEQFF. For the CDR3, the DNA is TGTGCCAGCAGCTTAGCGGGACTCACCAATGAGCAGTTCTTC. The rearrangement links TRBV7-9 to TRBJ2-1; D may be TRBD2 (6 bases). Trimming left V 0 bases short and J 6 bases short, with 9 bases between. Germline CDR1 and CDR2: SEHNR and FQNEAQ (reference sequence). The CDR3 has 14 amino acids.

The DNA of the CDR3 is TGTGCCAGCAGCTTACACGGGGGACAGGGAACCTACGAGCAGTACTTC. It is translated as CASSLHGGQGTYEQYF. The chain couples TRBV7-6 to TRBJ2-7, with 9 positions matching TRBD1. The CDR3 runs 16 residues. Germline V CDR1 and CDR2: SGHVS, FNYEAQ. With 2 bases clipped from V and 2 bases from J, the junction kept 7 bases outside the gene matches. Combining the CDR3 with reference TRBV7-6 and TRBJ2-7 gives the whole variable domain GAGVSQSPRYKVTKRGQDVALRCDPISGHVSLYWYRQALGQGPEFLTYFNYEAQQDKSGLPNDRFSAERPEGSISTLTIQRTEQRDSAMYRCASSLHGGQGTYEQYFGPGTRLTVT.

The gene calls are TRBV5-1 and TRBJ2-5; tentative D call: TRBD1 (6 bases). Germline values: CDR1 SGHRS, CDR2 YFSETQ. Trimming removed 3 bases at V and 2 bases at J, with 11 bases between. CDR3 length equals 14 residues. CDR3 sequence (DNA): TGCGCCAGCAGCTCGGGACAACCTCAAGAGACCCAGTACTTC. It translates to CASSSGQPQETQYF.

The chain combines TRBV6-1 with TRBJ2-7; 8 bases line up with TRBD1. The CDR3 length is 16 residues. Germline CDR1 is MNHNS and CDR2 is SASEGT. The V segment lost 4 bases and the J segment 5 bases; nucleotides outside the gene matches: 13. The CDR3 DNA reads TGTGCCAGCAGTGCCTTCGACAGGGGTGGTTTGGACGAGCAGTACGTC. It codes for CASSAFDRGGLDEQYV.

The V call is TRBV6-2 or TRBV6-3, the J call TRBJ2-5; D may be TRBD1 (5 bases). The CDR3 length is 20 residues. V dropped 2 bases and J dropped 4 bases, with 29 bases sitting between them. The germline V gene encodes CDR1 MNHEY and CDR2 SVGEGT. The CDR3 coding sequence is TGTGCCAGCAGTTACCCCCAGACCCTTCAGGGAATTAAGTTTGGAGAGACCCAGTACTTC. Translated, it gives CASSYPQTLQGIKFGETQYF.

The V call is TRBV5-6, the J call TRBJ2-7; D unclear. Deletions cut 1 base from V and 0 bases from J, with 8 bases between. The germline gives CDR1 SGHDT, CDR2 YYEEEE. The CDR3 runs to 14 residues. The chain's CDR3 is CASSLWRSSYEQYF. CDR3 in DNA: TGTGCCAGCAGCTTGTGGCGGAGCTCCTACGAGCAGTACTTC.

The chain employs TRBV6-4 and TRBJ2-2, with D maybe TRBD2 (5 bases). The CDR3 has 14 residues. In germline, CDR1 is MRHNA, CDR2 SNTAGT. V lost 4 bases and J lost 8, with 14 bases in between. The DNA of the CDR3 is TGTGCCAGCAGTGCCCTAGGAGGAACTGGGGAGCTGTTTTTT. This sequence encodes CASSALGGTGELFF.

This sequence joins TRBV19 and TRBJ1-2; a weak D match, TRBD1 (6 bases). This CDR3 has 13 amino acids. V lost 6 bases to trimming and J lost 7 bases, with 15 bases between them. Germline V gene sequence: CDR1 LNHDA, CDR2 SQIVND (reference sequence). The CDR3 sequence is CASRHGGALGYTF. The DNA of the CDR3 is TGTGCCAGTAGGCACGGGGGGGCGCTTGGCTACACCTTC.

The CDR3 loop is CASSSEGGYNEQFF. The CDR3 DNA follows: TGTGCCAGCAGCTCTGAAGGGGGATACAATGAGCAGTTCTTC. The chain uses TRBV5-8 and TRBJ2-1; TRBD1 is a possible D gene (6 bases). Germline CDR1 and CDR2: SGHTS and YDEGEE. The V end was cut by 3 bases, the J end by 4 bases, with 11 bases between. The CDR3 sequence is 14 residues long.

This clone appeared a few times. Additional DNA sequences in this sample encode the identical CDR3. The genes are TRBV7-9 and TRBJ2-2, with no clear D. The CDR3 is 12 amino acids. CDR1 is SEHNR and CDR2 is FQNEAQ in the germline V gene (reference sequence). Between the trimmed V and J ends, which lost 0 bases and 8 bases, there was a span of 4 bases. This CDR3 is CASSLAAGELFF. The CDR3 DNA follows: TGTGCCAGCAGCTTAGCGGCTGGGGAGCTGTTTTTT. Looking up the rest from reference TRBV7-9 and TRBJ2-2 gives the full variable domain: DTGVSQNPRHKITKRGQNVTFRCDPISEHNRLYWYRQTLGQGPEFLTYFQNEAQLEKSRLLSDRFSAERPKGSFSTLEIQRTEQGDSAMYLCASSLAAGELFFGEGSRLTVL.

This clone was seen only once. The chain is built from TRBV11-2 and TRBJ2-4; 8 nucleotides align to TRBD2. CDR3 size: 17 residues. V lost 5 bases to trimming and J lost 3 bases; unmatched junction nucleotides: 12. Germline CDR1 is SGHAT and CDR2 is FQNNGV. CDR3 DNA: TGTGCCAGCAGCGCAACTAACCCGGGACTAGACAAAAACATTCAGTACTTC. This codes for CASSATNPGLDKNIQYF.

The rearrangement links TRBV5-1 to TRBJ2-5; tentatively, D is TRBD2 (6 bases). Trimming took off 0 bases at V and 4 bases at J, with 16 bases between the two ends. The CDR3 is made up of 16 amino acids. CDR1 is SGHRS and CDR2 is YFSETQ in the germline V gene. The CDR3 DNA is TGCGCCAGCAGCTTGGAGGGGTACGGGGGAGGAGAGACCCAGTACTTC. Its protein product is CASSLEGYGGGETQYF.

This chain connects TRBV18 to TRBJ1-5, with D maybe TRBD1 (6 bases). Germline V gene lookup returns CDR1 KGHSH and CDR2 LQKENI. This CDR3 region has 15 residues. V gave up 2 bases and J gave up 7 bases, with 15 bases separating them. The CDR3 reads CASSPATGLEQPQHF. In nucleotides, the CDR3 is TGTGCCAGCTCACCAGCGACAGGCCTAGAGCAGCCCCAGCATTTT.

The gene calls are TRBV5-4 and TRBJ2-5; 12 positions agree with TRBD2. Germline CDR1 SGHNT, CDR2 YYREEE (reference sequence). V shed 4 bases, J shed 2 bases, and the junction held 6 bases outside the gene matches. The CDR3 runs to 16 residues. The CDR3 reads CASSPRTSGEQETQYF. The DNA for the CDR3 is TGTGCCAGCAGCCCGCGGACTAGCGGGGAACAAGAGACCCAGTACTTC.

A word on this clone: One junction end disagrees with the germline gene, perhaps due to a read error. The rearrangement joins TRBV24-1 to TRBJ1-2; 9 bases agree with TRBD1. The CDR3 is 16 amino acids. Germline-derived CDR1 and CDR2 are KGHDR and SFDVKD. CDR3 protein: CATSDAQGALGYGYTF. The CDR3, as DNA: TGTGCAACCAGTGATGCACAGGGGGCCCTTGGCTATGGCTACACCTTC.

This rearrangement joins TRBV20-1 to TRBJ1-4; D is undetermined. This CDR3 contains 10 residues. CDR1 and CDR2 from the germline V gene are DFQATT and SNEGSKA (reference sequence). The V and J ends lost 5 bases and 8 bases respectively, with 6 bases between them. The CDR3 loop is CSAHSEKLFF. The DNA for the CDR3 is TGCAGTGCTCACTCGGAAAAACTGTTTTTT.

The chain employs TRBV30 and TRBJ2-3; possible D gene TRBD2, 6 bases. Germline CDR1 reads GTSNPN; CDR2 reads SVGIG (reference sequence). The CDR3 loop spans 14 amino acids. Trimming shortened V by 3 bases and J by 2 bases, and 12 bases separated the two germline ends. The CDR3 sequence: CAWRSGQTTDTQYF. The DNA for the CDR3 is TGTGCCTGGAGGAGCGGGCAGACCACAGATACGCAGTATTTT.

The CDR3 loop is CASSQVTRAKTDTQYF. CDR3 bases: TGCGCCAGCAGCCAAGTAACCAGGGCTAAAACAGATACGCAGTATTTT. The chain recombines TRBV4-1 with TRBJ2-3; D may be TRBD1 (5 bases). The V end lost 1 base, the J end lost 3 bases, and 14 bases lay between the germline ends. CDR1 is MGHRA, CDR2 YSYEKL, per germline. CDR3 length: 16 residues.

The rearrangement uses TRBV5-6 and TRBJ1-2, with D possibly matching TRBD1 (6 bases). Trimming left V 4 bases short and J 7 bases short, with 17 bases between. Germline CDR1 is SGHDT and CDR2 is YYEEEE. This CDR3 region has 14 residues. Here the CDR3 reads CASSRPGHPTGYTF. CDR3 sequence (DNA): TGTGCCAGCAGCCGACCGGGACATCCCACTGGCTACACCTTC.

This chain connects TRBV18 to TRBJ1-2; 7 positions match TRBD1. CDR1 and CDR2 (germline): KGHSH, LQKENI. The CDR3 consists of 12 residues. V gave up 3 bases and J gave up 6 bases; unmatched junction bases: 1. The CDR3 nucleotides read TGTGCCAGCTCACCCACAGGGGATGGCTACACCTTC. Translated, it gives CASSPTGDGYTF.